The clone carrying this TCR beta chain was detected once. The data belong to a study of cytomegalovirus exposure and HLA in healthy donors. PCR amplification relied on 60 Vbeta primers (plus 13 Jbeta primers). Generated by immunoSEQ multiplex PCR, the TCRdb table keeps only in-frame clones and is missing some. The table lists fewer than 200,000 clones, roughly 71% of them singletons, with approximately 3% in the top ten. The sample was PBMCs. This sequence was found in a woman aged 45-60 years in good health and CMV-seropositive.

Written as DNA, the CDR3 is TGTGCCAGTAGTACGCTTCGGGACACACATGGCTACACCTTC. It codes for CASSTLRDTHGYTF. The genes are TRBV19 and TRBJ1-2; D might be TRBD1 (6 bases). There are 14 residues in the CDR3. V dropped 4 bases and J dropped 6 bases, with 15 bases sitting between them. Germline CDR1 is LNHDA and CDR2 is SQIVND (reference sequence).